These T cell receptor beta chains were read from a single sample in a study of blood T cell repertoires in COVID-19. Data came from immunoSEQ multiplex PCR; TCRdb stores just in-frame clones and leaves some out. There are approximately 220,000 clones in the sample; roughly four fifths occur only once, and approximately 4.5% lies in the top ten. Specimen: peripheral blood. These TCRs come from a woman aged 70-85 years with acute or convalescent COVID-19. Both conserved end residues are part of each CDR3. Each record gives: V gene, clone size, D gene, J gene, CDR3 protein, CDR3 DNA. A D gene is named only where the DNA matches it firmly. Expanded clones get a size class; other rows say once, few or many, or leave the size out.

V gene: TRBV5-5
clone size: .
D gene: .
J gene: TRBJ1-4
CDR3 protein: CASSLAGGTTNEKLFF
CDR3 DNA: TGTGCCAGCAGCTTGGCCGGGGGTACCACTAATGAAAAACTGTTTTTT

V gene: TRBV7-9
clone size: .
D gene: .
J gene: TRBJ1-2
CDR3 protein: CASNLAGVNYGYTF
CDR3 DNA: TGTGCCAGCAACTTGGCGGGGGTTAATTATGGCTACACCTTC

V gene: TRBV5-1
clone size: .
D gene: TRBD1
J gene: TRBJ1-2
CDR3 protein: CASSNTGVGGYGYTF
CDR3 DNA: TGCGCCAGCAGTAACACAGGGGTTGGGGGTTATGGCTACACCTTC

V gene: TRBV28
clone size: .
D gene: TRBD1
J gene: TRBJ1-6
CDR3 protein: CASSLGTGNSPLHF
CDR3 DNA: TGTGCCAGCAGTTTAGGGACAGGGAATTCACCCCTCCACTTT

V gene: TRBV27
clone size: .
D gene: .
J gene: TRBJ2-1
CDR3 protein: CASSLDSGREQFF
CDR3 DNA: TGTGCCAGCAGTTTAGATAGTGGGAGGGAGCAGTTCTTC

V gene: TRBV4-3
clone size: .
D gene: .
J gene: TRBJ2-3
CDR3 protein: CASSQSPRNPDTQYF
CDR3 DNA: TGCGCCAGCAGCCAATCCCCCAGAAACCCAGATACGCAGTATTTT

V gene: TRBV9
clone size: .
D gene: .
J gene: TRBJ1-5
CDR3 protein: CASSVASGSNQPQHF
CDR3 DNA: TGTGCCAGCAGCGTAGCATCAGGGAGCAATCAGCCCCAGCATTTT

V gene: TRBV6-2/TRBV6-3
clone size: .
D gene: TRBD1
J gene: TRBJ1-5
CDR3 protein: CASSSGQGGGSNQPQHF
CDR3 DNA: TGTGCCAGCAGTTCCGGACAGGGTGGAGGTAGCAATCAGCCCCAGCATTTT

V gene: TRBV6-4
clone size: few
D gene: .
J gene: TRBJ2-1
CDR3 protein: CASSDGMRVSNEQFF
CDR3 DNA: TGTGCCAGCAGTGACGGAATGAGGGTGTCCAATGAGCAGTTCTTC

V gene: TRBV19
clone size: .
D gene: .
J gene: TRBJ1-5
CDR3 protein: CASVRDTRYQPQHF
CDR3 DNA: TGTGCCAGTGTAAGGGACACGCGGTATCAGCCCCAGCATTTT

V gene: TRBV6-5
clone size: .
D gene: .
J gene: TRBJ1-3
CDR3 protein: CASSLTQGSGNTIYF
CDR3 DNA: TGTGCCAGCAGTCTCACACAGGGTTCTGGAAACACCATATATTTT

V gene: TRBV6-5
clone size: .
D gene: .
J gene: TRBJ2-1
CDR3 protein: CASTKSGVRGGEQFF
CDR3 DNA: TGTGCCAGCACAAAAAGTGGGGTTCGGGGAGGTGAGCAGTTCTTC

V gene: TRBV7-6
clone size: .
D gene: .
J gene: TRBJ1-2
CDR3 protein: CASSLGQGLSNYGYTF
CDR3 DNA: TGTGCCAGCAGCTTAGGGCAGGGGTTATCAAACTATGGCTACACCTTC

V gene: TRBV7-9
clone size: .
D gene: .
J gene: TRBJ1-5
CDR3 protein: CASSQRGGSQPQHF
CDR3 DNA: TGTGCCAGCAGTCAGAGGGGGGGCAGTCAGCCCCAGCATTTT

V gene: TRBV7-2
clone size: .
D gene: .
J gene: TRBJ1-4
CDR3 protein: CASSLSAGNEKLFF
CDR3 DNA: TGTGCCAGCAGCTTGTCGGCAGGGAATGAAAAACTGTTTTTT

V gene: TRBV5-4
clone size: .
D gene: .
J gene: TRBJ2-1
CDR3 protein: CASSYRDSLRHEQFF
CDR3 DNA: TGTGCCAGCAGCTACCGGGACTCCCTTCGGCATGAGCAGTTCTTC

V gene: TRBV18
clone size: .
D gene: TRBD1
J gene: TRBJ1-2
CDR3 protein: CASSPSMTGGGYGYTF
CDR3 DNA: TGTGCCAGCTCACCAAGCATGACAGGGGGTGGCTATGGCTACACCTTC

V gene: TRBV30
clone size: .
D gene: .
J gene: TRBJ1-3
CDR3 protein: CAWSTPGTTSGNTIYF
CDR3 DNA: TGTGCCTGGAGTACCCCCGGGACAACCTCTGGAAACACCATATATTTT

V gene: TRBV5-6
clone size: .
D gene: .
J gene: TRBJ1-1
CDR3 protein: CASSPRGGTEAFF
CDR3 DNA: TGTGCCAGCAGCCCACGGGGGGGCACTGAAGCTTTCTTT

V gene: TRBV5-1
clone size: .
D gene: .
J gene: TRBJ1-1
CDR3 protein: CASSLGFREGEAFF
CDR3 DNA: TGCGCCAGCAGCTTGGGCTTCAGGGAAGGTGAAGCTTTCTTT

V gene: TRBV29-1
clone size: .
D gene: TRBD2
J gene: TRBJ2-1
CDR3 protein: CSVDRPGASGYNEQFF
CDR3 DNA: TGCAGCGTTGATAGACCCGGGGCTAGCGGTTACAATGAGCAGTTCTTC

V gene: TRBV6-6
clone size: .
D gene: .
J gene: TRBJ1-2
CDR3 protein: CASSSAGRRRDYGYTF
CDR3 DNA: TGTGCCAGCAGTTCGGCAGGGAGAAGGAGGGACTATGGCTACACCTTC

V gene: TRBV14
clone size: .
D gene: .
J gene: TRBJ1-2
CDR3 protein: CASSTGTNYGYTF
CDR3 DNA: TGTGCCAGCAGTACAGGGACCAACTATGGCTACACCTTC

V gene: TRBV7-2
clone size: .
D gene: TRBD2
J gene: TRBJ2-7
CDR3 protein: CASSSTSGGAYEQYF
CDR3 DNA: TGTGCCAGCAGCTCGACTAGCGGGGGGGCTTACGAGCAGTACTTC

V gene: TRBV13
clone size: .
D gene: .
J gene: TRBJ2-2
CDR3 protein: CASSTLGGAAYNTGELFF
CDR3 DNA: TGTGCCAGCAGCACCCTTGGCGGGGCCGCCTATAACACCGGGGAGCTGTTTTTT

V gene: TRBV4-3
clone size: .
D gene: .
J gene: TRBJ1-2
CDR3 protein: CASSQGNRPNYGYTF
CDR3 DNA: TGCGCCAGCAGCCAAGGAAACAGACCTAACTATGGCTACACCTTC

V gene: TRBV4-1
clone size: many
D gene: .
J gene: TRBJ1-2
CDR3 protein: CASSQPSVSGRGYGYTF
CDR3 DNA: TGCGCCAGCAGCCAACCCTCCGTCTCCGGCAGGGGCTATGGCTACACCTTC

V gene: TRBV7-9
clone size: .
D gene: .
J gene: TRBJ1-1
CDR3 protein: CASSIDSYTEAFF
CDR3 DNA: TGTGCCAGCAGCATTGACAGTTACACTGAAGCTTTCTTT

V gene: TRBV12-5
clone size: .
D gene: .
J gene: TRBJ2-1
CDR3 protein: CASGLGIGGASYNEQFF
CDR3 DNA: TGTGCTAGTGGTTTGGGGATTGGGGGGGCATCCTACAATGAGCAGTTCTTC

V gene: TRBV4-1
clone size: .
D gene: TRBD1
J gene: TRBJ2-1
CDR3 protein: CASRQATGGYNEQFF
CDR3 DNA: TGCGCCAGCAGGCAGGCGACAGGGGGCTACAATGAGCAGTTCTTC